This TCR beta chain originates from a study of technical replicates of blood from a handful of donors. V lost 3 bases and J 3 bases, leaving 6 bases between the germline ends. CDR1 is MNHNS, CDR2 SASEGT, per germline. This CDR3 spans 13 amino acids. Here immunoSEQ multiplex PCR was the method, and the copy in TCRdb shows in-frame clones only, minus some. The profile covers tens of thousands of clones, with 95% to 98% appearing a single time and 0.2% to 0.25% taken by the ten largest. This chain connects TRBV6-1 to TRBJ1-5; D not resolved. The sequence was obtained from a human donor in good health. The specimen sequenced was T cells isolated from PBMCs. The CDR3 sequence: CASSDSFNQPQHF. The DNA of the CDR3 is TGTGCCAGCAGTGACAGTTTCAATCAGCCCCAGCATTTT.